The 20 T cell receptor beta chains below were found in one sample sequenced in a study of cytotoxic CD8 clonotypes in ibrutinib-treated CLL. Generated by immunoSEQ multiplex PCR, the TCRdb table keeps only in-frame clones and is missing some. Here the sample spans approximately 97,000 clones, roughly four fifths being singletons. This sample comprised PBMCs, obtained after 24 months of ibrutinib treatment. The receptors come from a human donor with chronic lymphocytic leukemia.

This clone was seen only a few times. This chain connects TRBV29-1 to TRBJ2-1; the D is unclear. The V and J ends lost 3 bases and 0 bases respectively, with 12 bases between them. Germline V gene lookup returns CDR1 SQVTM and CDR2 ANQGSEA. The CDR3 runs 15 residues. CDR3 residues: CSVEFWQSSYNEQFF. CDR3 bases: TGCAGCGTTGAGTTTTGGCAGAGCTCCTACAATGAGCAGTTCTTC.

V is TRBV29-1 and J is TRBJ2-3, with a weak D call TRBD1 (6 bases). Germline CDR1 SQVTM, CDR2 ANQGSEA. V lost 6 bases and J lost 3, with 7 bases in between. The length of the CDR3 is 11 residues. CDR3 region: CSVDRTDTQYF. CDR3 DNA: TGCAGCGTCGACAGGACAGATACGCAGTATTTT.

V and J are TRBV7-2 and TRBJ2-2; perhaps TRBD1 as D (5 bases). Trimming took off 0 bases at V and 7 bases at J, with 12 bases between the two ends. The CDR3 contains 15 residues. Per germline, CDR1 SGHTA and CDR2 FQGNSA. The CDR3 sequence: CASSLAFGQGGELFF. The CDR3 DNA sequence: TGTGCCAGCAGCTTAGCCTTTGGGCAGGGCGGGGAGCTGTTTTTT.

V usage is TRBV6-6 and J usage is TRBJ2-1; TRBD2 agrees at 9 bases. CDR1 is MNHNY and CDR2 is SVGAGI in the germline V gene (reference sequence). CDR3 length: 15 amino acids. V shed 6 bases, J shed 2 bases, and the junction held 5 bases outside the gene matches. CDR3 coding DNA: TGTGCCAGCAGCTCAGCGGGAGGCCCCTACAATGAGCAGTTCTTC. Protein product: CASSSAGGPYNEQFF.

DNA of the CDR3: TGCGCCAGCAGCTTACTGAGTTCCCGAATGGCGCTGCCTCAGGATACGCAGTATTTT. It specifies CASSLLSSRMALPQDTQYF. The rearrangement uses TRBV5-1 and TRBJ2-3; D is unclear. The CDR3 has 19 residues. CDR1 and CDR2 from the germline V gene are SGHRS and YFSETQ. With 2 bases removed from V and 6 bases from J, the gap between germline ends came to 28 bases.

Only one count was recorded for this clone. The chain links TRBV7-3 to TRBJ1-1; D is unclear. Trimming stripped 0 bases from V and 5 bases from J, with 7 bases between. Germline CDR1 reads SGHTA; CDR2 reads FQGTGA. The CDR3 is 13 residues long. CDR3 in amino acids: CASSLTWGTEAFF. The CDR3 bases are TGTGCCAGCAGCTTAACGTGGGGTACTGAAGCTTTCTTT.

The chain has TRBV5-1 and TRBJ2-7; TRBD2 matches 13 bases. Germline V gives CDR1 SGHRS, CDR2 YFSETQ. The CDR3 is 15 amino acids. V shed 3 bases, J shed 2 bases, and the junction held 2 bases outside the gene matches. CDR3 sequence (DNA): TGCGCCAGCAGCTACACTAGCGGGGGGGCCTACGAGCAGTACTTC. Its protein product is CASSYTSGGAYEQYF.

This clone came up a few times. This chain connects TRBV10-1 to TRBJ1-1; D gene ambiguous. V dropped 3 bases and J dropped 2 bases, with 7 bases sitting between them. Germline loops: CDR1 WNHNN, CDR2 SYGVQD (reference sequence). The CDR3 covers 13 residues. The CDR3 loop is CASSDRPNTEAFF. CDR3 DNA sequence: TGCGCCAGCAGTGATCGGCCTAACACTGAAGCTTTCTTT.

V usage is TRBV2 and J usage is TRBJ2-2; tentatively, D is TRBD2 (5 bases). Trimming stripped 9 bases from V and 0 bases from J, with 11 bases between. Germline V gene lookup returns CDR1 SNHLY and CDR2 FYNNEI. This CDR3 has 14 amino acids. CDR3 DNA sequence: TGTGCCAGTGGCGGGCACCCGAACACCGGGGAGCTGTTTTTT. It yields the protein CASGGHPNTGELFF.

The chain is built from TRBV28 and TRBJ1-2; 9 positions agree with TRBD1. Per germline, CDR1 MDHEN and CDR2 SYDVKM. J gave up 4 bases and V 4 bases, and 19 bases lay outside the gene matches. The length of the CDR3 is 19 residues. CDR3 sequence (DNA): TGTGCCAGCAGTTCCCTTGTCTTCTCGGGACAGGGAGATCTCTATGGCTACACCTTC. Protein product: CASSSLVFSGQGDLYGYTF.

V usage is TRBV4-3 and J usage is TRBJ2-7; 9 positions match TRBD2. In germline, CDR1 is LGHNA, CDR2 YSLEER. There are 15 residues in the CDR3. Losses at the gene ends were 3 bases for V and 4 bases for J; bases not matched to a gene: 7. CDR3 DNA sequence: TGCGCCAGCAGCCAGCAACCGGGACTAGCTTACGAGCAGTACTTC. Its translation is CASSQQPGLAYEQYF.

Written as DNA, the CDR3 is TGTGCCAGCAGCAGCGAGGGGGGCTATGGCTACACCTTC. This translates into CASSSEGGYGYTF. The chain combines TRBV11-2 with TRBJ1-2, with a weak D call TRBD1 (6 bases). Trimming removed 5 bases from V and 4 bases from J, with 11 bases in between. CDR1 is SGHAT, CDR2 FQNNGV, per germline. The CDR3 spans 13 residues.

In nucleotides, the CDR3 is TGTGCCAGCAGCTTAGACGGGAGAAGCGAGCAGTACTTC. Translated: CASSLDGRSEQYF. The chain uses TRBV7-2 and TRBJ2-7, with TRBD2 as a possible D gene (6 bases). V was clipped by 1 base and J by 6 bases, with 10 bases between them. This CDR3 region has 13 residues. CDR1 and CDR2 from the germline V gene are SGHTA and FQGNSA.

V usage is TRBV5-1 and J usage is TRBJ2-2, with D tentatively TRBD1 or TRBD2 (5 bases each). Germline values: CDR1 SGHRS, CDR2 YFSETQ. The CDR3 sequence is 16 residues long. Trimming cost V 4 bases and J 0 bases, with 13 bases left between them. The CDR3 DNA reads TGCGCCAGCAGCCCTTCTGGGGGATCGAACACCGGGGAGCTGTTTTTT. This gives the protein CASSPSGGSNTGELFF.

V gene TRBV5-1 combines with J gene TRBJ2-4; 7 nucleotides match TRBD1. CDR3 length: 16 residues. Germline values: CDR1 SGHRS, CDR2 YFSETQ. J gave up 7 bases and V 1 base, and 11 bases lay outside the gene matches. For the CDR3, the DNA is TGCGCCAGCAGCTTGACCTCCCGACAGGGTGGGAACATTCAGTACTTC. Encoded protein: CASSLTSRQGGNIQYF.

The genes are TRBV7-2 and TRBJ2-7, with 9 bases aligning to TRBD2. The V and J ends lost 5 bases and 2 bases, in that order; junction bases with no gene match: 7. The CDR3 has 15 amino acids. Germline V gives CDR1 SGHTA, CDR2 FQGNSA. In DNA form, the CDR3 reads TGTGCCAGCAGCCCCCAGGGCGGGGGGGCCTACGAGCAGTACTTC. Its protein is CASSPQGGGAYEQYF.

This clone was counted ten times or more. The genes are TRBV19 and TRBJ1-5; 8 bases fit TRBD1. Germline trimming cut 7 bases from V and 6 bases from J; bases unmatched to any gene: 5. The CDR3 runs to 13 residues. Germline CDR1 is LNHDA and CDR2 is SQIVND (reference sequence). This chain's CDR3 is CASMGTGRQPQHF. The CDR3 nucleotides read TGTGCCAGTATGGGGACAGGACGTCAGCCCCAGCATTTT. Supplemented by reference TRBV19 and TRBJ1-5, the full variable domain reads DGGITQSPKYLFRKEGQNVTLSCEQNLNHDAMYWYRQDPGQGLRLIYYSQIVNDFQKGDIAEGYSVSREKKESFPLTVTSAQKNPTAFYLCASMGTGRQPQHFGDGTRLSIL.

J is TRBJ1-5 and V is TRBV9; TRBD1 is a possible D gene (6 bases). The germline V and J ends were trimmed by 1 base and 6 bases, with 11 bases remaining between them. The CDR3 length is 14 residues. The germline V gene has CDR1 SGDLS and CDR2 YYNGEE. The CDR3 protein is CASSVSQGGQPQHF. CDR3 sequence (DNA): TGTGCCAGCAGCGTATCACAGGGAGGTCAGCCCCAGCATTTT. Variable domain in full (rest from reference TRBV9 and TRBJ1-5): DSGVTQTPKHLITATGQRVTLRCSPRSGDLSVYWYQQSLDQGLQFLIQYYNGEERAKGNILERFSAQQFPDLHSELNLSSLELGDSALYFCASSVSQGGQPQHFGDGTRLSIL.

The V gene is TRBV29-1, the J gene TRBJ2-7; the match to TRBD1 covers 7 bases. V shed 3 bases, J shed 7 bases, and the junction held 12 bases outside the gene matches. This CDR3 spans 14 amino acids. Per the germline V gene, CDR1 is SQVTM and CDR2 is ANQGSEA. The CDR3 sequence is CSVDEGATSREQYF. The CDR3 DNA reads TGCAGCGTTGATGAGGGGGCAACGTCGCGGGAGCAGTACTTC.

This sequence joins TRBV28 and TRBJ1-2, with 7 bases lining up with TRBD1. V gave up 4 bases and J gave up 0 bases; unmatched junction bases: 8. The CDR3 is made up of 16 amino acids. The germline V gene has CDR1 MDHEN and CDR2 SYDVKM. The CDR3 region is CASSSYQQGTNYGYTF. CDR3 sequence (DNA): TGTGCCAGCAGTTCATACCAACAGGGGACTAACTATGGCTACACCTTC.